The 8 T cell receptor beta chains below come from one sample, sequenced in a study of cytomegalovirus exposure and HLA in healthy donors. The primer mix had 60 Vbeta and 13 Jbeta primers. Produced via immunoSEQ multiplex PCR; TCRdb's table is partial and in-frame only. The profile shows 85,000 to 130,000 clones, 75% of them singletons. The sequencing sample was made of PBMCs. The receptors were sampled from a man aged 35 to 55 in good health and CMV-seronegative.

This clone was detected a few times. This chain's CDR3 is CASSRPKTSGYNEQFF. As DNA, the CDR3 is TGCGCCAGCAGCCGCCCGAAGACTAGCGGGTACAATGAGCAGTTCTTC. The V and J genes are TRBV5-1 and TRBJ2-1, with 10 bases matching TRBD2. Germline CDR1 SGHRS, CDR2 YFSETQ. V dropped 4 bases and J dropped 4; count of bases not matched to a gene: 8. This CDR3 region has 16 residues. Full variable domain (rest looked up from reference TRBV5-1 and TRBJ2-1): KAGVTQTPRYLIKTRGQQVTLSCSPISGHRSVSWYQQTPGQGLQFLFEYFSETQRNKGNFPGRFSGRQFSNSRSEMNVSTLELGDSALYLCASSRPKTSGYNEQFFGPGTRLTVL.

The chain couples TRBV19 to TRBJ1-5, with 12 bases aligning to TRBD1. Germline CDR1 and CDR2: LNHDA and SQIVND (reference sequence). V lost 4 bases, J lost 3 bases, and 1 base stayed unmatched. The CDR3 has 15 residues. DNA of the CDR3: TGTGCCAGTAGTAAGGGACAGGGGGCCAATCAGCCCCAGCATTTT. Protein: CASSKGQGANQPQHF.

The chain is built from TRBV7-8 and TRBJ2-1; TRBD1 matches at 8 bases. The junction had 5 bases not matched to a gene; V was cut back by 3 bases and J by 4 bases. Germline CDR1 reads SGHVS; CDR2 reads FQNEAQ. The CDR3 is 15 amino acids. For the CDR3, the DNA is TGTGCCAGCAGCTTCCGGGACAGGACTTACAATGAGCAGTTCTTC. This encodes CASSFRDRTYNEQFF.

The J gene is TRBJ2-3, the V gene TRBV13, with unresolved D. V was cut by 0 bases and J by 4 bases, with 17 bases left in between. Germline V CDR1 and CDR2: PRHDT, FYEKMQ (reference sequence). The CDR3 is 17 amino acids. The CDR3 bases are TGTGCCAGCAGCTTAGGCCGAAGGAGAACGAAGGCAGATACGCAGTATTTT. As protein: CASSLGRRRTKADTQYF.

The V and J genes are TRBV11-3 and TRBJ2-7; D is undetermined. V was cut by 4 bases and J by 0 bases, with 4 bases left in between. The germline V gene encodes CDR1 SGHNT and CDR2 YENEEA. This CDR3 region has 12 residues. The chain's CDR3 is CASSSNSYEQYF. The CDR3, as DNA: TGTGCCAGCAGCTCCAACTCCTACGAGCAGTACTTC.

This clone was counted a few times. The chain carries TRBV19 and TRBJ1-1; D is unclear. Trimming removed 6 bases from V and 1 base from J, with 9 bases in between. The V gene's germline CDR1 is LNHDA and CDR2 SQIVND (reference sequence). The CDR3 consists of 13 residues. CDR3 sequence reads: CASSPTQNTEAFF. The CDR3 DNA reads as TGTGCCAGTAGCCCCACACAGAACACTGAAGCTTTCTTT.

This chain connects TRBV19 to TRBJ1-2, with D hard to call. Germline-derived CDR1 and CDR2 are LNHDA and SQIVND (reference sequence). The CDR3 sequence is 14 residues long. V lost 7 bases, J lost 4 bases, and 16 bases lay in between. The DNA for the CDR3 is TGTGCCAGTATTTCGACGGGGATGGGCTATGGCTACACCTTC. Amino acid sequence: CASISTGMGYGYTF.

This clone has only a few counts. V usage is TRBV4-1 and J usage is TRBJ2-7; D might be TRBD2 (6 bases). Per germline, CDR1 MGHRA and CDR2 YSYEKL. This CDR3 contains 17 residues. Between the trimmed V and J ends, which lost 0 bases and 2 bases, there was a span of 17 bases. The CDR3 DNA sequence: TGCGCCAGCAGCCAAGATCGAACTAGCCGGGGACCCTACGAGCAGTACTTC. Translating gives CASSQDRTSRGPYEQYF.